This TCR beta chain appears in the sequencing data of a study of blood T cell repertoires in COVID-19. For the study at large: Sources were T cells, B-cell-depleted T cells, or PBMCs; the material itself was cDNA or gDNA.

Authors' analysis steps: Researchers report that nucleated cell counts were estimated from reference gene primer amplification. TCRdb's table, derived via immunoSEQ multiplex PCR, lists solely in-frame clones and lacks some. The V and J calls and the clone size are those of that table, but D and trimming were determined from the DNA. The sample holds about 130,000 clones, more than 75% seen once. V lost 6 bases and J lost 7; bases outside the gene matches: 9. This CDR3 is 14 amino acids long. In germline, CDR1 is MRHNA, CDR2 SNTAGT. This chain connects TRBV6-4 to TRBJ1-1, with 9 bases fitting TRBD1. The sequence was obtained from a man in his fifties with active COVID-19. The specimen sequenced was peripheral blood. CDR3 DNA: TGTGCCAGCAGCACAGGGGGCGGTGTCGGTGAAGCTTTCTTT. This encodes CASSTGGGVGEAFF.